The clone carrying this T cell receptor (beta chain) was counted at least ten times. Its antigen is as yet unknown. The data are from a study of T-cell reconstitution after alpha-beta-depleted transplantation in children. The CDR3 totals 17 residues. In germline, CDR1 is SGHTA, CDR2 FQGNSA. J was trimmed by 3 bases and V by 5 bases; bases with no gene match: 7. TCRbeta library construction was performed incorporating unique molecular identifiers. TCRdb reprocessed the PCR reads via MiXCR and lists one record per CDR3 protein. The sample has about 120,000 distinct CDR3 sequences, 10% to 13% seen once; the top ten hold around 34%. Broader study findings: Elevated TCRbeta diversity at day 60 was traced, in some patients, to surviving recipient T cells and thymic progenitors. Alpha-beta T cells present about two months after transplant were reported to originate from several hundred expanded graft clones. T-cell numbers and diversity one year post-transplant derived largely from freshly generated T cells.

The chain couples TRBV7-2 to TRBJ2-3, with TRBD2 matching over 14 bases. The material was PBMCs, obtained before TCRalphabeta/CD19-depleted stem cell transplant. This sequence was found in a boy under 10 years old with acute lymphoblastic leukemia, due to receive a stem cell transplant. CDR3 DNA sequence: TGTGCCAGCAGCCATCGGACTAGCGGGAGGTCGACAGATACGCAGTATTTT. Its protein product is CASSHRTSGRSTDTQYF.